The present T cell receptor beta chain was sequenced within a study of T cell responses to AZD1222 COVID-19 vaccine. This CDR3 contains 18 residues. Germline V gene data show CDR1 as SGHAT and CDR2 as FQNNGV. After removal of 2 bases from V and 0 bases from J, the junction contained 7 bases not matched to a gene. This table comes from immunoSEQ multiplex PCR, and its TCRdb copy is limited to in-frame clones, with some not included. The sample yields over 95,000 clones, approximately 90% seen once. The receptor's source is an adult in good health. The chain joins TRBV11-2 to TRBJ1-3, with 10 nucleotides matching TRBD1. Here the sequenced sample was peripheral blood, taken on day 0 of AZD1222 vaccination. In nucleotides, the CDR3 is TGTGCCAGCAGCTTATCCGGGACAGGGGCAAGCTCTGGAAACACCATATATTTT. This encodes CASSLSGTGASSGNTIYF.